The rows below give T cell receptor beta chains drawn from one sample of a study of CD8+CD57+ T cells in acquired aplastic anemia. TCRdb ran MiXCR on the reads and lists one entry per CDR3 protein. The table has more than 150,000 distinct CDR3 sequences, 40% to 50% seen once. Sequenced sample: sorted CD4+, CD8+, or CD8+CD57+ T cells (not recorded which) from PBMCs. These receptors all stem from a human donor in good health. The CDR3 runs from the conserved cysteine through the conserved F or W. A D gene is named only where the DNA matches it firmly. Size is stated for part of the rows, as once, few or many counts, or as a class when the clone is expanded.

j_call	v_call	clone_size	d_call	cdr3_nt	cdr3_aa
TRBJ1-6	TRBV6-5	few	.	TGTGCCAGCAGTTACTCTTACAGTAATTCACCCCTCCACTTT	CASSYSYSNSPLHF
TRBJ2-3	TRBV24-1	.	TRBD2	TGTGCCACCAGCGTAGCGGGGTACTCTGTGGATACGCAGTATTTT	CATSVAGYSVDTQYF
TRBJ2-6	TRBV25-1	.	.	TGTGCCAGCAGTGATGCTTTGTCTGGGGCCAACGTCCTGACTTTC	CASSDALSGANVLTF
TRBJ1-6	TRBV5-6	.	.	TGTGCCAGCAGCTTGGAACAGGTTCATTCACCCCTCCACTTT	CASSLEQVHSPLHF
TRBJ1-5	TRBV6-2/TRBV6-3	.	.	TGTGCCAGCAGTAAAATCGGGACTGATAATCAGCCCCAGCATTTT	CASSKIGTDNQPQHF
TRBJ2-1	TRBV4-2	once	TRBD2	TGTGCCAGCAACAAAGCAAGCGGGATCTCCTACAATGAGCAGTTCTTC	CASNKASGISYNEQFF
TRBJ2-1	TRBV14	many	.	TGTGCCAGCAGCCAAGAGCCTAGTAGTTCGCGAAATGAGCAGTTCTTC	CASSQEPSSSRNEQFF
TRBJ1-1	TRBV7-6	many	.	TGTGCCAGCAGCTTAATCGTCGGGCAGGCCTCTGAAGCTTTCTTT	CASSLIVGQASEAFF
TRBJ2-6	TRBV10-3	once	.	TGTGCCATCACCAAGGGGCTGTGCTCTGGGGCCAACGTCCTGACTTTC	CAITKGLCSGANVLTF
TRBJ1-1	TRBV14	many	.	TGTGCCAGCAGCCGATATGCAGGGAAGGACACTGAAGCTTTCTTT	CASSRYAGKDTEAFF
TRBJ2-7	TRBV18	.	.	TGTGCCAGCTCACCGTTTCACTCCTACGAGCAGTACTTC	CASSPFHSYEQYF
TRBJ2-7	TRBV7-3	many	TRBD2	TGTGCCAGCAGCAGATCGGGACTAGCGGGAGGCAAAACCTACGAGCAGTACTTC	CASSRSGLAGGKTYEQYF
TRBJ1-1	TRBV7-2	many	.	TGTGCCAGCAGCTTTGGTCAGGGCCCGAACACTGAAGCTTTCTTT	CASSFGQGPNTEAFF
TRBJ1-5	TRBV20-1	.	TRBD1	TGCAGTGCTGGACAGGGGATTAACAATCAGCCCCAGCATTTT	CSAGQGINNQPQHF
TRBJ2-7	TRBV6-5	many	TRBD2	TGTGCCAGCAGTTACTCTAGCGGGAGTCGCGAGCAGTACTTC	CASSYSSGSREQYF
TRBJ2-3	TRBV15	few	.	TGTGCCACCAGCAGAGATCGCGTCAACGCAGATACGCAGTATTTT	CATSRDRVNADTQYF
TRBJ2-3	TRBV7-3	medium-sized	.	TGTGCCAGCAGCTTAACAGGGGAAGGGACAGATACGCAGTATTTT	CASSLTGEGTDTQYF
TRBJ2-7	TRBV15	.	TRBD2	TGTGCCACCAGCAGCCTACTAGCGGGAGACTACGAGCAGTACTTC	CATSSLLAGDYEQYF
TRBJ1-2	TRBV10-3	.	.	TGTGCCACCAGTGCCATCTCAGGCAATCGGAATGGCTACACCTTC	CATSAISGNRNGYTF
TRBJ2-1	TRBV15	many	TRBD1	TGTGCCACCAGCAGAGGGCAGGGGGCTGCCGGTTGGAATGAGCAGTTCTTC	CATSRGQGAAGWNEQFF
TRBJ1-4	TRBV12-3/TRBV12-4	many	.	TGTGCCAGCAGTTTAAGGCAGGGTAATGAAAAACTGTTTTTT	CASSLRQGNEKLFF
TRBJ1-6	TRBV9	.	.	TGTGCCAGCAGCGACGGAAACAGTTTCCATAATTCACCCCTCCACTTT	CASSDGNSFHNSPLHF